These 15 T cell receptor beta chains were sequenced from one sample in a study of cytomegalovirus exposure and HLA in healthy donors. Researchers ran the PCR with 60 Vbeta and 13 Jbeta primers. Method: immunoSEQ multiplex PCR; TCRdb's copy keeps in-frame clones and lacks some. The table records some 150,000 clones, approximately 81% of them present only once. Material: PBMCs. The origin of the receptors is a male donor in good health and CMV-seronegative.

The chain is built from TRBV7-8 and TRBJ2-2, with a tentative D call TRBD2 (6 bases). With 5 bases removed from V and 1 base from J, the gap between germline ends came to 17 bases. This CDR3 comprises 17 residues. CDR1 is SGHVS, CDR2 FQNEAQ, per germline. Here the CDR3 reads CASSTGDPAGNTGELFF. The DNA of the CDR3 is TGTGCCAGCAGCACGGGGGACCCAGCGGGGAACACCGGGGAGCTGTTTTTT.

The chain has TRBV7-2 and TRBJ2-7; TRBD2 agrees at 9 bases. Germline lookup yields CDR1 SGHTA and CDR2 FQGNSA. CDR3 length equals 14 residues. With V trimmed by 3 bases and J by 1 base, 1 base remained unmatched. CDR3: CASSLTSGSYEQYF. In DNA form, the CDR3 reads TGTGCCAGCAGCTTGACTAGCGGTTCCTACGAGCAGTACTTC.

This chain connects TRBV7-7 to TRBJ2-3, with 11 bases matching TRBD1. This CDR3 comprises 17 residues. Germline V lookup: CDR1 SSHAT, CDR2 FNYEAQ (reference sequence). J was trimmed by 2 bases and V by 1 base; bases with no gene match: 5. CDR3 loop: CASSLGTGGSSTDTQYF. The DNA of the CDR3 is TGTGCCAGCAGCTTAGGGACAGGGGGCAGTTCCACAGATACGCAGTATTTT. The full variable domain, in which reference TRBV7-7 and TRBJ2-3 provide the parts outside the CDR3, is GAGVSQSPRYKVTKRGQDVTLRCDPISSHATLYWYQQALGQGPEFLTYFNYEAQPDKSGLPSDRFSAERPEGSISTLTIQRTEQRDSAMYRCASSLGTGGSSTDTQYFGPGTRLTVL.

The J gene is TRBJ2-7, the V gene TRBV6-1, with 7 bases identical to TRBD1. The germline V gene has CDR1 MNHNS and CDR2 SASEGT. The CDR3 has 16 amino acids. The V segment lost 2 bases and the J segment 0 bases; nucleotides outside the gene matches: 7. The CDR3 is CASSESLSGGSYEQYF. For the CDR3, the DNA is TGTGCCAGCAGTGAAAGTTTGTCAGGGGGCTCCTACGAGCAGTACTTC.

About this clone: One end of the junction fails to match germline, which may point to a read error. The J gene is TRBJ1-1, the V gene TRBV7-8, with D possibly matching TRBD1 (6 bases). The CDR3 spans 13 residues. Germline assignment: CDR1 SGHVS and CDR2 FQNEAQ. CDR3 bases: TGTGCCGGCAGCTTTGTAGGGGGGGGTGAAGCTTTCTTT. Protein: CAGSFVGGGEAFF. Full variable domain (outside the CDR3, taken from reference TRBV7-8 and TRBJ1-1): GAGVSQSPRYKVAKRGQDVALRCDPISGHVSLFWYQQALGQGPEFLTYFQNEAQLDKSGLPSDRFFAERPEGSVSTLKIQRTQQEDSAVYLCAGSFVGGGEAFFGQGTRLTVV.

The V call is TRBV30, the J call TRBJ1-4; D gene uncertain. The CDR3 totals 13 residues. The V and J ends lost 4 bases and 8 bases respectively, with 14 bases between them. Germline-derived CDR1 and CDR2 are GTSNPN and SVGIG (reference sequence). The CDR3 here is CAWTADLGEKLFF. DNA of the CDR3: TGTGCCTGGACCGCGGATCTTGGCGAAAAACTGTTTTTT.

The V call is TRBV5-1, the J call TRBJ1-5, with 9 bases matching TRBD1. Germline V lookup: CDR1 SGHRS, CDR2 YFSETQ. Trimming at V came to 4 bases and at J to 6 bases, leaving 8 bases not matched to a gene. This CDR3 contains 15 residues. The CDR3: CASSPGQGNFQPQHF. In nucleotides, the CDR3 is TGCGCCAGCAGCCCGGGACAGGGCAATTTTCAGCCCCAGCATTTT.

The chain combines TRBV11-1 with TRBJ2-5; D possibly corresponds to TRBD1 (6 bases). The end of the DNA fits TRBJ2-7 better, so the J call may be wrong. The CDR3 is made up of 16 amino acids. Germline V CDR1 and CDR2: SGHAT, FQDESV (reference sequence). The CDR3 sequence is CASSPTGQWNSYEQYF. CDR3 in DNA: TGTGCCAGCAGCCCGACAGGACAGTGGAACTCCTACGAGCAGTACTTC.

This clone has a handful of counts. The chain employs TRBV10-3 and TRBJ2-1, with TRBD2 matching 10 bases. V lost 8 bases and J lost 6; bases outside the gene matches: 7. This CDR3 has 14 amino acids. From germline, CDR1 is ENHRY and CDR2 SYGVKD. This chain's CDR3 is CAIQVAGGSNEQFF. CDR3 sequence (DNA): TGTGCCATCCAGGTAGCGGGAGGATCCAATGAGCAGTTCTTC.

This clone was counted only a few times. V usage is TRBV7-2 and J usage is TRBJ2-2; maybe TRBD2 (5 bases). The CDR3 has 13 residues. Trimming pared 5 bases from V and 7 bases from J, leaving 11 bases between. Looked up from germline, CDR1 is SGHTA and CDR2 is FQGNSA. CDR3 coding DNA: TGTGCCAGCAGCGAGGGAGTTCTCGGGGAGCTGTTTTTT. It is translated as CASSEGVLGELFF.

The CDR3 reads CASSYRTSGGGNEQFF. The CDR3 DNA reads TGTGCCAGCAGTTACCGGACTAGCGGGGGAGGCAATGAGCAGTTCTTC. V gene TRBV6-5 combines with J gene TRBJ2-1; 13 bases line up with TRBD2. This CDR3 is built from 16 residues. V lost 2 bases to trimming and J lost 6 bases; unmatched junction nucleotides: 4. In germline, CDR1 is MNHEY, CDR2 SVGAGI.

This clone appeared once. The chain carries TRBV6-1 and TRBJ2-1; 7 bases fit TRBD1. The CDR3 is made up of 14 amino acids. Trimming cost V 4 bases and J 5 bases; bases outside gene matches: 5. The V gene's germline CDR1 is MNHNS and CDR2 SASEGT. The CDR3 region has the DNA TGTGCCAGCAGTGCCGGGACAGCCAACAATGAGCAGTTCTTC. Its translation: CASSAGTANNEQFF.

The V gene is TRBV19, the J gene TRBJ1-3; TRBD1 aligns across 7 bases. Germline CDR1 and CDR2: LNHDA and SQIVND (reference sequence). The CDR3 covers 15 residues. V lost 4 bases, J lost 3 bases, and 6 bases stayed unmatched. The CDR3 loop is CASSTQQGSGNTIYF. The CDR3 nucleotides are TGTGCCAGTAGTACCCAACAGGGGAGTGGAAACACCATATATTTT. Filled out from reference TRBV19 and TRBJ1-3, the complete variable domain reads DGGITQSPKYLFRKEGQNVTLSCEQNLNHDAMYWYRQDPGQGLRLIYYSQIVNDFQKGDIAEGYSVSREKKESFPLTVTSAQKNPTAFYLCASSTQQGSGNTIYFGEGSWLTVV.

CDR3 nucleotides: TGTGCCAGCAGCTTAGCGGGGGGCACCGGGGAGCTGTTTTTT. As protein: CASSLAGGTGELFF. The chain links TRBV7-9 to TRBJ2-2, with D possibly TRBD2 on 6 matching bases. CDR3 size: 14 residues. V was pared by 0 bases and J by 4 bases, with 6 bases between. The germline gives CDR1 SEHNR, CDR2 FQNEAQ (reference sequence).

The rearrangement links TRBV15 to TRBJ2-7; 7 bases map to TRBD1. The J segment lost 2 bases and the V segment lost 3 bases, leaving 7 bases of the junction unmatched. Germline CDR1 and CDR2: LNHNV and YYDKDF (reference sequence). The CDR3 contains 15 residues. The CDR3 nucleotides are TGTGCCACCAGCAGGTCACAGGGGACAACCTACGAGCAGTACTTC. Amino acids: CATSRSQGTTYEQYF.